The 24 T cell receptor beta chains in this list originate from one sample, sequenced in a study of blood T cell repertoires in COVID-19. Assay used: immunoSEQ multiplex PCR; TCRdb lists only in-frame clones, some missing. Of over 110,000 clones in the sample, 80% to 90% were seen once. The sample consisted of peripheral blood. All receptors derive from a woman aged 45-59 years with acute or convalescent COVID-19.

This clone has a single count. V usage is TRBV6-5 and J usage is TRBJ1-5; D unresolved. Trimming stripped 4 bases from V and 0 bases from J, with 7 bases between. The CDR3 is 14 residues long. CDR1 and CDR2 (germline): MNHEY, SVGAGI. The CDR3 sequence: CASSSLSSNQPQHF. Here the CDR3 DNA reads TGTGCCAGCAGTTCCTTGAGTAGCAATCAGCCCCAGCATTTT.

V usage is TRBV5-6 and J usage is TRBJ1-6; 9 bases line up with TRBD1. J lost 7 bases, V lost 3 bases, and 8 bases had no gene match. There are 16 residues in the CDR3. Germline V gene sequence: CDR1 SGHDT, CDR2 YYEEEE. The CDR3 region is CASSSGTGGGNSPLHF. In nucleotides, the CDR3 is TGTGCCAGCAGCTCCGGCACAGGGGGCGGGAATTCACCCCTCCACTTT.

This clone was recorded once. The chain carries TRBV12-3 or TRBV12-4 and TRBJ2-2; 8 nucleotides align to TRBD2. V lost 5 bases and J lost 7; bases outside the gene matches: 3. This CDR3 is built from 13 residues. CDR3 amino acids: CASSQAGDGELFF. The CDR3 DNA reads TGTGCCAGCAGTCAAGCGGGAGACGGGGAGCTGTTTTTT.

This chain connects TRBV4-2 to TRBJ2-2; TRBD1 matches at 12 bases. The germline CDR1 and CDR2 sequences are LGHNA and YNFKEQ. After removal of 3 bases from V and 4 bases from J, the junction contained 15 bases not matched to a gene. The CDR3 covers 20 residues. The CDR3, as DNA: TGTGCCAGCAGCCATAAGCGGGACAGGGGGCCCACTCGATTCACCGGGGAGCTGTTTTTT. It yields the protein CASSHKRDRGPTRFTGELFF.

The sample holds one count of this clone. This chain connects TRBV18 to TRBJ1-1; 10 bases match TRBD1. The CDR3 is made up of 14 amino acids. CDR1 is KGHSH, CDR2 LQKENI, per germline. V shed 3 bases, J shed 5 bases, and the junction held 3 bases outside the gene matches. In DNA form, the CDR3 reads TGTGCCAGCTCACCGACAGGGGGCGATACTGAAGCTTTCTTT. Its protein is CASSPTGGDTEAFF.

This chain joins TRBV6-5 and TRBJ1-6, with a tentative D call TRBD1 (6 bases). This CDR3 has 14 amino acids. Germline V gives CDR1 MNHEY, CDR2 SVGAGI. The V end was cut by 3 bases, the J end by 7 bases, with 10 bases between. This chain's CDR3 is CASSYTGKNSPLHF. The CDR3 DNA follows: TGTGCCAGCAGTTATACAGGGAAAAATTCACCCCTCCACTTT.

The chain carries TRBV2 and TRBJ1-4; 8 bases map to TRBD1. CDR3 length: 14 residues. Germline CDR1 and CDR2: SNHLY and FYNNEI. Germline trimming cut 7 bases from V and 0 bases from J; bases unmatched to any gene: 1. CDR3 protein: CASTTGATNEKLFF. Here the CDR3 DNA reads TGTGCCAGCACGACAGGGGCAACTAATGAAAAACTGTTTTTT.

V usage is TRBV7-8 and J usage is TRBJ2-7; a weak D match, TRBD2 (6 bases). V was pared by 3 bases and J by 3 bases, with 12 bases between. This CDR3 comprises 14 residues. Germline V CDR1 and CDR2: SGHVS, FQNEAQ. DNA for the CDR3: TGTGCCAGCAGCTTGGGTGAGGGAGGCTACGAGCAGTACTTC. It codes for CASSLGEGGYEQYF.

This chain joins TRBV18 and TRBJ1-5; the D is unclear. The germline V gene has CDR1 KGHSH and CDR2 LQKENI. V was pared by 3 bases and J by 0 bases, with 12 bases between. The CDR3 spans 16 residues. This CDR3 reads CASSPFSPNSNQPQHF. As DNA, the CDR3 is TGTGCCAGCTCACCTTTCTCGCCTAATAGCAATCAGCCCCAGCATTTT.

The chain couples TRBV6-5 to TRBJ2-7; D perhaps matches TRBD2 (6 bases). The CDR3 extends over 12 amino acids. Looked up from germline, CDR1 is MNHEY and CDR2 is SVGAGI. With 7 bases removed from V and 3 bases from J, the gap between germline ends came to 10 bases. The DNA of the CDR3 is TGTGCCAGCACCGGCGGGGACTACGAGCAGTACTTC. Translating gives CASTGGDYEQYF.

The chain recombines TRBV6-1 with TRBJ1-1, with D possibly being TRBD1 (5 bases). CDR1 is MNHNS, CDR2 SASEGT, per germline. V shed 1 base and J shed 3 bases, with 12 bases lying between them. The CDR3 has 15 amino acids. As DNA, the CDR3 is TGTGCCAGCAGTGAAGATCAGGGCACGTACACTGAAGCTTTCTTT. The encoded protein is CASSEDQGTYTEAFF.

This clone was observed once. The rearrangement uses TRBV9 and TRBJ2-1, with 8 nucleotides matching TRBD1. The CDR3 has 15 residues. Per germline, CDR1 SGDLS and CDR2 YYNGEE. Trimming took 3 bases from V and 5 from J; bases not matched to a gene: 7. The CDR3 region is CASSEQGVLDNEQFF. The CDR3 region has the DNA TGTGCCAGCAGCGAACAGGGGGTTCTCGACAATGAGCAGTTCTTC. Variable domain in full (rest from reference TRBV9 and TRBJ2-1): DSGVTQTPKHLITATGQRVTLRCSPRSGDLSVYWYQQSLDQGLQFLIQYYNGEERAKGNILERFSAQQFPDLHSELNLSSLELGDSALYFCASSEQGVLDNEQFFGPGTRLTVL.

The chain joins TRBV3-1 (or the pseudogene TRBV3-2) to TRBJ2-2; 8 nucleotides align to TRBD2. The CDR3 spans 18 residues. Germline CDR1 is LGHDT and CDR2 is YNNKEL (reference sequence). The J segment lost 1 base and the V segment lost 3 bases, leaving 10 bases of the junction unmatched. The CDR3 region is CASSQFPVAGRNTGELFF. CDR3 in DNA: TGTGCCAGCAGCCAGTTCCCCGTAGCGGGACGGAACACCGGGGAGCTGTTTTTT.

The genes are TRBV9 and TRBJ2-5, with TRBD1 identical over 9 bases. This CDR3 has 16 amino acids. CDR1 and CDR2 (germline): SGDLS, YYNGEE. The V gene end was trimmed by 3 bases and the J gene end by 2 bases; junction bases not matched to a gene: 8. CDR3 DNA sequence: TGTGCCAGCAGCGGAGAGGGGACAGGGTATCAAGAGACCCAGTACTTC. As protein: CASSGEGTGYQETQYF.

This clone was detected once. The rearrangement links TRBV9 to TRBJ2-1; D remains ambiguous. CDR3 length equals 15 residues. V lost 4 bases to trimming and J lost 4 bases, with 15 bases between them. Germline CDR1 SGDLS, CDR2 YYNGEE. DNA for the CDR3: TGTGCCAGCAGCCCACCCCCAGGCAGTTACAATGAGCAGTTCTTC. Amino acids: CASSPPPGSYNEQFF.

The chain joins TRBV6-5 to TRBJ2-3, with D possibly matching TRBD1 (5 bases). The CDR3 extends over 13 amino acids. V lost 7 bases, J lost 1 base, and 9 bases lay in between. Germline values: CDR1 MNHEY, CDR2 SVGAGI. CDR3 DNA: TGTGCCAGCACCAGGGTAGGCACAGATACGCAGTATTTT. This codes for CASTRVGTDTQYF.

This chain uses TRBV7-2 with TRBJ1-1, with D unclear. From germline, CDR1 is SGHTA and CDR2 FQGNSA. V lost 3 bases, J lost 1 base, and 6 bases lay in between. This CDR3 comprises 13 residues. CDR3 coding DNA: TGTGCCAGCAGCTTGCAGTCGAACACTGAAGCTTTCTTT. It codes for CASSLQSNTEAFF.

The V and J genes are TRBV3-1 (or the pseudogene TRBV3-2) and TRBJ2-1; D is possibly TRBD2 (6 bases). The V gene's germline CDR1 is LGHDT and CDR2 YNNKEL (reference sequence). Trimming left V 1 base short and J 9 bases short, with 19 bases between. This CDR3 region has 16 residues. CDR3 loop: CASSQGVGAGSGEQFF. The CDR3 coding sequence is TGTGCCAGCAGCCAAGGGGTAGGGGCGGGAAGCGGTGAGCAGTTCTTC.

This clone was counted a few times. The CDR3 nucleotides read TGCGCCAGCAGTGAGAACCAACCGGGACTAGCGGGATCCGAGCAGTACTTC. Its translation is CASSENQPGLAGSEQYF. The rearrangement joins TRBV10-1 to TRBJ2-7; 13 bases are shared with TRBD2. This CDR3 has 17 residues. Germline V gene lookup returns CDR1 WNHNN and CDR2 SYGVQD (reference sequence). The junction had 10 bases not matched to a gene; V was cut back by 2 bases and J by 6 bases.

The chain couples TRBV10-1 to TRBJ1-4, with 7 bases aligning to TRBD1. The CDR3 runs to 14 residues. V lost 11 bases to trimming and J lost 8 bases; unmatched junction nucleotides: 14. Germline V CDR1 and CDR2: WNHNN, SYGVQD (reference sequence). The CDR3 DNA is TGCGCCTCCCGGAATCGACAGGGAGCGGAAAAACTGTTTTTT. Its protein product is CASRNRQGAEKLFF.

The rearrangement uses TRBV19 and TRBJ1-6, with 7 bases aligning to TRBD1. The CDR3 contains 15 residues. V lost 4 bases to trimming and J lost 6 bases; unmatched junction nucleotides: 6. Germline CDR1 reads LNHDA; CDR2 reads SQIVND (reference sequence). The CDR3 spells CASSTGDRANSPLHF. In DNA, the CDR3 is TGTGCCAGTAGTACTGGAGACAGGGCTAATTCACCCCTCCACTTT.

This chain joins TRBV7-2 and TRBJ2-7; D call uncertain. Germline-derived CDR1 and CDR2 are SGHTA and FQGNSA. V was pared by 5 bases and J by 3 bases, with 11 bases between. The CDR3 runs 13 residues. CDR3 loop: CASSPRRYYEQYF. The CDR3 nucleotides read TGTGCCAGCAGCCCCCGGCGGTACTACGAGCAGTACTTC.

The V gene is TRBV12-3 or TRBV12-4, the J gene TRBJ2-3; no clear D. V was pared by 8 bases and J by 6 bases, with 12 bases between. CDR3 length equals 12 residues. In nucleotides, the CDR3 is TGTGCCAGCCAGAGCGAGTTGGATACGCAGTATTTT. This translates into CASQSELDTQYF.

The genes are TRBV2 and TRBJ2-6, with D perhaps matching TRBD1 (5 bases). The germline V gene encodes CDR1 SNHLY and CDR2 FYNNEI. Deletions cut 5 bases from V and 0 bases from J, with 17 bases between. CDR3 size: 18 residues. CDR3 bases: TGTGCCAGCAGTAGGGCAGGGTCCCGATTCTCTGGGGCCAACGTCCTGACTTTC. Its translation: CASSRAGSRFSGANVLTF. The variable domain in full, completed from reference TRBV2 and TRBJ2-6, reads EPEVTQTPSHQVTQMGQEVILRCVPISNHLYFYWYRQILGQKVEFLVSFYNNEISEKSEIFDDQFSVERPDGSNFTLKIRSTKLEDSAMYFCASSRAGSRFSGANVLTFGAGSRLTVL.